Each of the 14 T cell receptor beta chains below was sequenced from the same sample in a study of blood T cell repertoires in COVID-19. This table comes from immunoSEQ multiplex PCR, and its TCRdb copy is limited to in-frame clones, with some not included. The sample contains more than 95,000 clones, over 75% of which appear only once. The sequenced sample consisted of peripheral blood. These TCRs come from a human donor in a cohort sampled during active or convalescent COVID-19.

V gene TRBV11-3 combines with J gene TRBJ1-2; D is unclear. V lost 4 bases and J lost 4, with 10 bases in between. The germline V gene encodes CDR1 SGHNT and CDR2 YENEEA. The CDR3 is 13 amino acids. CDR3 sequence: CASSSPGTYGYTF. As DNA, the CDR3 is TGTGCCAGCAGCTCCCCGGGAACCTATGGCTACACCTTC.

V and J are TRBV11-2 and TRBJ2-1; tentatively, D is TRBD1 (6 bases). The CDR3 extends over 16 amino acids. V shed 1 base and J shed 1 base, with 11 bases lying between them. Germline assignment: CDR1 SGHAT and CDR2 FQNNGV. This CDR3 is CASSLGWGLSYNEQFF. The CDR3 bases are TGTGCCAGCAGCTTAGGGTGGGGGCTTTCCTACAATGAGCAGTTCTTC.

The chain carries TRBV7-2 and TRBJ2-4; 8 positions match TRBD1. This CDR3 spans 14 amino acids. The germline V gene encodes CDR1 SGHTA and CDR2 FQGNSA. V gave up 2 bases and J gave up 8 bases; unmatched junction bases: 5. The CDR3 protein is CASSLQTGAYIQYF. The CDR3 DNA sequence: TGTGCCAGCAGCTTACAGACAGGGGCTTACATTCAGTACTTC.

The chain links TRBV6-2 or TRBV6-3 to TRBJ1-6; D gene ambiguous. This CDR3 spans 17 amino acids. Germline lookup yields CDR1 MNHEY and CDR2 SVGEGT. Trimming cost V 5 bases and J 0 bases, with 14 bases left between them. The CDR3 region has the DNA TGTGCCAGCAGTACCCACGTCGGGAGCTCCTATAATTCACCCCTCCACTTT. This encodes CASSTHVGSSYNSPLHF.

The gene calls are TRBV2 and TRBJ2-7, with a weak D call TRBD1 (6 bases). The CDR3 covers 13 residues. Germline assignment: CDR1 SNHLY and CDR2 FYNNEI. V lost 7 bases to trimming and J lost 2 bases, with 12 bases between them. The CDR3 DNA sequence: TGTGCCAGCAAAGTGAGACAGGCCTACGAGCAGTACTTC. Encoded protein: CASKVRQAYEQYF.

Here the CDR3 DNA reads TGTGCCAGCAGCCAAGATTTGAGGACAGGGGGCGAGCAGTACTTC. Translated: CASSQDLRTGGEQYF. The chain employs TRBV3-1 (or the pseudogene TRBV3-2) and TRBJ2-7; TRBD1 aligns across 10 bases. CDR1 and CDR2 (germline): LGHDT, YNNKEL (reference sequence). Germline trimming cut 0 bases from V and 6 bases from J; bases unmatched to any gene: 5. This CDR3 is 15 amino acids long.

This clone appeared a few times. The chain carries TRBV30 and TRBJ2-1; D might be TRBD1 (5 bases). Per germline, CDR1 GTSNPN and CDR2 SVGIG (reference sequence). The CDR3 is 13 residues long. Trimming removed 5 bases at V and 12 bases at J, with 20 bases between. The CDR3 bases are TGTGCCTGGTTTCTCGGCAGGGAACGTCGGCAGTTCTTC. Protein product: CAWFLGRERRQFF.

The chain recombines TRBV11-2 with TRBJ2-7, with a tentative D call TRBD2 (5 bases). The CDR3 runs to 15 residues. V gave up 6 bases and J gave up 0 bases, with 15 bases separating them. Germline values: CDR1 SGHAT, CDR2 FQNNGV. Written as DNA, the CDR3 is TGTGCCAGCAGTCAAGGGCGGGCGAGCTCCTACGAGCAGTACTTC. It yields the protein CASSQGRASSYEQYF.

The CDR3 bases are TGTGCCAGCTCACCCGCCTCGGTCGGGGATACGCAGTATTTT. Translating gives CASSPASVGDTQYF. The chain links TRBV18 to TRBJ2-3, with D unresolved. The CDR3 has 14 residues. V was trimmed by 3 bases and J by 6 bases, leaving 13 bases between them. Germline V gives CDR1 KGHSH, CDR2 LQKENI.

The count of this clone is one. The J gene is TRBJ2-1, the V gene TRBV27; D perhaps matches TRBD1 (6 bases). V lost 6 bases and J 9 bases, leaving 18 bases between the germline ends. The CDR3 is made up of 14 amino acids. In germline, CDR1 is MNHEY, CDR2 SMNVEV (reference sequence). CDR3 region: CASSQGTGMGEQFF. Here the CDR3 DNA reads TGTGCCAGCAGCCAGGGGACCGGTATGGGTGAGCAGTTCTTC.

This chain joins TRBV19 and TRBJ1-5; D is unclear. V lost 4 bases and J 1 base, leaving 14 bases between the germline ends. Germline lookup yields CDR1 LNHDA and CDR2 SQIVND (reference sequence). This CDR3 is 16 amino acids long. The CDR3 loop reads CASSTRGGRSNQPQHF. The CDR3 DNA follows: TGTGCCAGTAGTACTCGCGGAGGGCGGAGCAATCAGCCCCAGCATTTT.

The chain uses TRBV21-1 and TRBJ1-4; the D segment call TRBD1 is taken from the table without a DNA check. TRBV21-1 is a documented pseudogene. The CDR3 extends over 21 amino acids. The DNA of the CDR3 is TGTGCCAGCAGCACTCCGACAGGGCGGTTCTGCGAAAGACCAACTAATGAAAAACTGTTTTTT. This codes for CASSTPTGRFCERPTNEKLFF.

This chain uses TRBV3-1 (or the pseudogene TRBV3-2) with TRBJ2-2; 14 bases are shared with TRBD2. CDR1 LGHDT and CDR2 YNNKEL come from the germline V gene (reference sequence). The CDR3 spans 20 residues. The V gene end was trimmed by 5 bases and the J gene end by 2 bases; junction bases not matched to a gene: 13. CDR3 coding DNA: TGTGCCAGCAGCTATATCCCCCGGGGACTAGCGGGGGTAAACACCGGGGAGCTGTTTTTT. Translation: CASSYIPRGLAGVNTGELFF.

V usage is TRBV6-2 or TRBV6-3 and J usage is TRBJ2-1; D remains unclear. Trimming took 3 bases from V and 7 from J, leaving 13 bases between them. The CDR3 contains 14 residues. Germline-derived CDR1 and CDR2 are MNHEY and SVGEGT. The CDR3 DNA is TGTGCCAGCAGTTATCGCCCAGGCAGGAATGAGCAGTTCTTC. It is translated as CASSYRPGRNEQFF.